The 24 T cell receptor beta chains given below trace back to one sample, sequenced in a study of cytomegalovirus exposure and HLA in healthy donors. Produced via immunoSEQ multiplex PCR; TCRdb's table is partial and in-frame only. This sample carries 280,000 or so clones, around nine tenths of them seen once, and the ten largest clones take about 0.86%. The source material was PBMCs. The receptor source for this set is a woman between 18 and 29 years old in good health and CMV-seronegative.

This sequence joins TRBV28 and TRBJ2-3; D might be TRBD1 (5 bases). CDR3 length: 15 amino acids. The germline V and J ends were trimmed by 2 bases and 0 bases, with 9 bases remaining between them. Germline values: CDR1 MDHEN, CDR2 SYDVKM. The CDR3 reads CASSLTGSSTDTQYF. For the CDR3, the DNA is TGTGCCAGCAGTTTAACAGGCAGTAGCACAGATACGCAGTATTTT.

This chain uses TRBV2 with TRBJ2-7; 8 bases fit TRBD1. CDR3 length: 14 residues. Per germline, CDR1 SNHLY and CDR2 FYNNEI. After removal of 7 bases from V and 0 bases from J, the junction contained 5 bases not matched to a gene. The CDR3 spells CASNRQGRSYEQYF. CDR3 nucleotide sequence: TGTGCCAGCAATCGACAGGGGCGCTCCTACGAGCAGTACTTC.

CDR3 coding DNA: TGTGCCAGCAGTGAGTATACGTCGGGGATTGAGCAGTTCTTC. Its translation: CASSEYTSGIEQFF. The chain joins TRBV2 to TRBJ2-1, with D tentatively TRBD2 (5 bases). V shed 3 bases and J shed 9 bases, with 15 bases lying between them. The CDR3 loop spans 14 amino acids. In germline, CDR1 is SNHLY, CDR2 FYNNEI.

The rearrangement uses TRBV7-2 and TRBJ2-7, with 7 bases that match TRBD2. This CDR3 comprises 14 residues. Trimming removed 5 bases from V and 1 base from J; junction bases left unmatched: 5. Germline CDR1 SGHTA, CDR2 FQGNSA. CDR3 bases: TGTGCCAGCAGCCTGAATAGCGGGTCCTACGAGCAGTACTTC. Its protein is CASSLNSGSYEQYF.

The chain links TRBV5-4 to TRBJ2-1, with a tentative D call TRBD1 (5 bases). V dropped 0 bases and J dropped 10 bases, with 8 bases sitting between them. There are 12 residues in the CDR3. Germline lookup yields CDR1 SGHNT and CDR2 YYREEE (reference sequence). The CDR3 nucleotides are TGTGCCAGCAGCTTGGCCCCAGGGGAGCAGTTCTTC. Encoded protein: CASSLAPGEQFF.

CDR3 region: CSVRTSAFGANEQYF. Here the CDR3 DNA reads TGCAGCGTTAGGACTAGCGCGTTTGGTGCGAACGAGCAGTACTTC. The chain uses TRBV29-1 and TRBJ2-7, with 9 positions matching TRBD2. The CDR3 extends over 15 amino acids. The trim removed 5 bases at V and 5 bases at J, leaving 13 bases unmatched. Germline lookup yields CDR1 SQVTM and CDR2 ANQGSEA.

The chain is built from TRBV15 and TRBJ1-5; maybe TRBD1 (6 bases). CDR1 LNHNV and CDR2 YYDKDF come from the germline V gene (reference sequence). Trimming cost V 9 bases and J 3 bases, with 12 bases left between them. The CDR3 has 13 amino acids. Written as DNA, the CDR3 is TGTGCCACGAAACAGGGCAACAATCAGCCCCAGCATTTT. This gives the protein CATKQGNNQPQHF. The full variable domain, with the rest looked up from reference TRBV15 and TRBJ1-5, is DAMVIQNPRYQVTQFGKPVTLSCSQTLNHNVMYWYQQKSSQAPKLLFHYYDKDFNNEADTPDNFQSRRPNTSFCFLDIRSPGLGDTAMYLCATKQGNNQPQHFGDGTRLSIL.

Worth noting for this clone: An end of the junction does not agree with germline; a read error may underlie this. The gene calls are TRBV9 and TRBJ1-2; no clear D. The CDR3 is made up of 11 amino acids. Germline CDR1 reads SGDLS; CDR2 reads YYNGEE. The chain's CDR3 is CASSVGWRINF. CDR3 in DNA: TGTGCCAGCAGCGTAGGATGGAGGATCAACTTC.

This chain links TRBV18 with TRBJ1-4; TRBD1 matches 7 bases. The CDR3 sequence is 14 residues long. The V gene end was trimmed by 4 bases and the J gene end by 6 bases; junction bases not matched to a gene: 5. Germline values: CDR1 KGHSH, CDR2 LQKENI. CDR3 sequence: CASSRDSSHEKLFF. As DNA, the CDR3 is TGTGCCAGCTCACGGGACAGTTCGCATGAAAAACTGTTTTTT.

The chain couples TRBV9 to TRBJ2-3; TRBD2 aligns across 7 bases. The V gene end was trimmed by 0 bases and the J gene end by 2 bases; junction bases not matched to a gene: 3. Germline V gene data show CDR1 as SGDLS and CDR2 as YYNGEE. The CDR3 sequence is 15 residues long. The CDR3 is CASSVAAGYTDTQYF. CDR3 DNA: TGTGCCAGCAGCGTAGCAGCGGGATACACAGATACGCAGTATTTT.

The rearrangement joins TRBV18 to TRBJ1-4, with a tentative D call TRBD1 (6 bases). The V and J ends lost 6 bases and 0 bases respectively, with 14 bases between them. CDR1 and CDR2 (germline): KGHSH, LQKENI. The CDR3 loop spans 16 amino acids. CDR3 DNA sequence: TGTGCCAGCTCTACGGACAGTGGGGCAACTAATGAAAAACTGTTTTTT. Its translation: CASSTDSGATNEKLFF.

The V gene is TRBV5-4, the J gene TRBJ2-1; the match to TRBD2 covers 11 bases. The CDR3 is 15 amino acids. Unmatched junction bases numbered 7, after V lost 2 bases and J lost 9 bases. Germline assignment: CDR1 SGHNT and CDR2 YYREEE (reference sequence). The CDR3, as DNA: TGTGCCAGCAGCTTAACGCCGGGACTAGCGGTTGAGCAGTTCTTC. Its protein is CASSLTPGLAVEQFF.

The chain employs TRBV9 and TRBJ2-7, with 7 nucleotides matching TRBD2. Trimming took 1 base from V and 0 from J; bases not matched to a gene: 4. The CDR3 has 15 amino acids. Germline values: CDR1 SGDLS, CDR2 YYNGEE. CDR3 coding DNA: TGTGCCAGCAGCGTAACTAGCGACCCCTCCTACGAGCAGTACTTC. It yields the protein CASSVTSDPSYEQYF.

This chain uses TRBV13 with TRBJ2-7; 11 bases are shared with TRBD2. Per germline, CDR1 PRHDT and CDR2 FYEKMQ (reference sequence). The CDR3 totals 16 residues. V lost 3 bases to trimming and J lost 4 bases; unmatched junction nucleotides: 8. The CDR3 DNA reads TGTGCCAGCAGCTTTTATAGCGGGAGGGCCTCATACGAGCAGTACTTC. Its protein product is CASSFYSGRASYEQYF.

The V and J genes are TRBV12-5 and TRBJ1-5; TRBD1 aligns across 7 bases. Germline trimming cut 6 bases from V and 0 bases from J; bases unmatched to any gene: 8. CDR3 length: 16 amino acids. Germline loops: CDR1 LGHNT, CDR2 FRNRAP. The CDR3 region has the DNA TGTGCTAGTGGCCCGGACAGGATCCATAGCAATCAGCCCCAGCATTTT. It is translated as CASGPDRIHSNQPQHF.

The CDR3 coding sequence is TGTGCCAGTGCTAGCGGGACCCCCTACAATGAGCAGTTCTTC. Amino acids: CASASGTPYNEQFF. V is TRBV19 and J is TRBJ2-1; 9 bases map to TRBD2. J was trimmed by 2 bases and V by 8 bases; bases with no gene match: 4. This CDR3 spans 14 amino acids. The germline CDR1 and CDR2 sequences are LNHDA and SQIVND (reference sequence).

The chain has TRBV11-2 and TRBJ1-2; 7 positions agree with TRBD1. This CDR3 region has 15 residues. The junction had 11 bases not matched to a gene; V was cut back by 5 bases and J by 5 bases. The germline CDR1 and CDR2 sequences are SGHAT and FQNNGV. CDR3: CASSEEAGGGYGYTF. CDR3 bases: TGTGCCAGCAGCGAGGAGGCAGGGGGTGGGTATGGCTACACCTTC.

The CDR3 reads CASSYRGGQPQHF. The DNA of the CDR3 is TGTGCCAGCAGTTACAGGGGCGGACAGCCCCAGCATTTT. The rearrangement links TRBV2 to TRBJ1-5; 7 bases fit TRBD1. Germline V gene data show CDR1 as SNHLY and CDR2 as FYNNEI. V dropped 5 bases and J dropped 7; count of bases not matched to a gene: 5. The CDR3 runs 13 residues.

J is TRBJ2-3 and V is TRBV27; no reliable D call. The V gene lost 8 bases and the J gene lost 0 bases, with 9 bases spanning the gap. CDR1 is MNHEY and CDR2 is SMNVEV in the germline V gene (reference sequence). This CDR3 is built from 13 residues. CDR3 sequence reads: CASPRSSTDTQYF. The CDR3 DNA follows: TGTGCCAGCCCGAGATCTAGCACAGATACGCAGTATTTT.

As for this clone: Other DNA sequences of this sample code for an identical CDR3. The rearrangement joins TRBV7-2 to TRBJ2-7; 11 positions match TRBD2. The CDR3 runs to 15 residues. Germline lookup yields CDR1 SGHTA and CDR2 FQGNSA. J lost 3 bases, V lost 0 bases, and 1 base had no gene match. The CDR3 DNA reads TGTGCCAGCAGCTTAGCGCTAGCGGGAGGCTACGAGCAGTACTTC. Translated, it gives CASSLALAGGYEQYF.

The chain uses TRBV5-1 and TRBJ2-1; TRBD2 agrees at 8 bases. CDR1 is SGHRS and CDR2 is YFSETQ in the germline V gene. This CDR3 comprises 16 residues. The trim removed 0 bases at V and 7 bases at J, leaving 9 bases unmatched. DNA for the CDR3: TGCGCCAGCAGCTTGGTGGGCGGGAGGTTGGAAAATGAGCAGTTCTTC. As protein: CASSLVGGRLENEQFF.

V and J are TRBV7-2 and TRBJ2-5; the D is unclear. This CDR3 is 14 amino acids long. Trimming cost V 1 base and J 6 bases, with 12 bases left between them. Germline V lookup: CDR1 SGHTA, CDR2 FQGNSA. CDR3 region: CASSLVQRQKTQYF. For the CDR3, the DNA is TGTGCCAGCAGCTTAGTGCAGCGCCAGAAGACCCAGTACTTC.

CDR3 in DNA: TGTGCCAGCAAAGGGCAGGGCGGCACCGGGGAGCTGTTTTTT. Protein: CASKGQGGTGELFF. The chain recombines TRBV6-5 with TRBJ2-2; maybe TRBD1 (5 bases). Per germline, CDR1 MNHEY and CDR2 SVGAGI. Between the trimmed V and J ends, which lost 7 bases and 4 bases, there was a span of 13 bases. The CDR3 sequence is 14 residues long.

V usage is TRBV9 and J usage is TRBJ2-1; no clear D. Germline-derived CDR1 and CDR2 are SGDLS and YYNGEE. The CDR3 runs 13 residues. Trimming shortened V by 6 bases and J by 5 bases, and 12 bases separated the two germline ends. The CDR3 nucleotides read TGTGCCAGCACCCCCAGTCTAGACAATGAGCAGTTCTTC. It is translated as CASTPSLDNEQFF.